These 6 T cell receptor beta chains were all obtained from the same sample, sequenced in a study of T cell repertoires in cytomegalovirus infection (dated by TCRdb to between 2017 and 2020). The run used an Illumina HiSeq 1500. TCRdb redid the processing of the public reads, applying fastp at Q25 and MiXCR, and retained in-frame beta chains. For every CDR3 protein sequence, its rows merge into one entry that carries the most common genes and DNA. In all, the sample holds roughly 640,000 distinct CDR3 sequences, and 20% to 30% of those were seen once. The leading ten clones occupy 7.5% to 9% of the sample. Sequenced: CD8+ T cells from PBMCs. These receptors all come from a human donor in good health (CMV status not recorded). Some clones in this sample may be carry-over from other donors' samples.

This clonotype was observed a few times. The rearrangement links TRBV4-2 to TRBJ1-1; 8 bases are shared with TRBD1. Germline V CDR1 and CDR2: LGHNA, YNFKEQ. The CDR3 has 13 residues. V dropped 3 bases and J dropped 7; count of bases not matched to a gene: 4. Written as DNA, the CDR3 is TGTGCCAGCAGCCAGGGACAGGCAGATGAAGCTTTCTTT. Residues: CASSQGQADEAFF.

This clonotype has only a few counts. V is TRBV20-1 and J is TRBJ2-1, with 9 positions matching TRBD1. Germline V gives CDR1 DFQATT, CDR2 SNEGSKA (reference sequence). The V and J ends lost 5 bases and 1 base, in that order; junction bases with no gene match: 9. The CDR3 contains 16 residues. CDR3 nucleotide sequence: TGCAGTGCTCTGAGCCCCGGGACAGGGTCCTACAATGAGCAGTTCTTC. It specifies CSALSPGTGSYNEQFF.

The chain joins TRBV25-1 to TRBJ1-3, with D hard to call. Germline CDR1 is MGHDK and CDR2 is SYGVNS. The V end lost 5 bases, the J end lost 3 bases, and 11 bases lay between the germline ends. The CDR3 is 14 residues long. The CDR3 DNA reads as TGTGCCAGCAGTTCCTGGGAGTATGGAAACACCATATATTTT. Translating gives CASSSWEYGNTIYF.

This clonotype occurred a few times. J is TRBJ2-2 and V is TRBV19; TRBD1 agrees at 7 bases. CDR3 length: 13 residues. In germline, CDR1 is LNHDA, CDR2 SQIVND (reference sequence). The ends lost 6 bases at V and 9 bases at J; junction bases unmatched: 7. The CDR3 spells CASRSGQPRELFF. Written as DNA, the CDR3 is TGTGCCAGTAGGTCGGGACAGCCCCGGGAGCTGTTTTTT.

The rearrangement uses TRBV13 and TRBJ1-4; a weak D match, TRBD1 (5 bases). The CDR3 runs to 18 residues. With 1 base removed from V and 2 bases from J, the gap between germline ends came to 17 bases. From germline, CDR1 is PRHDT and CDR2 FYEKMQ (reference sequence). The CDR3 coding sequence is TGTGCCAGCAGCTTAGCGAAGACAGTCGGTTGGACTAATGAAAAACTGTTTTTT. Amino acid sequence: CASSLAKTVGWTNEKLFF.

The chain has TRBV6-5 and TRBJ2-6, with D uncertain. Germline loops: CDR1 MNHEY, CDR2 SVGAGI. Trimming stripped 2 bases from V and 4 bases from J, with 21 bases between. The CDR3 consists of 19 residues. In DNA, the CDR3 is TGTGCCAGCAGTTACCTTCAGCTGGACCTTCAAGCCGGGGCCAACGTCCTGACTTTC. Residues: CASSYLQLDLQAGANVLTF.